This T cell receptor (beta chain) stems from a study of cytomegalovirus exposure and HLA in healthy donors. Study findings and constraints: Later analysis placed DRB1 highest and HLA-C lowest in TCR association rates, which differed by HLA locus. Presence/absence comparisons presumed near-even sequencing depth among donors.

The PCR contained 60 Vbeta and 13 Jbeta primers. TCRdb's table, derived via immunoSEQ multiplex PCR, lists solely in-frame clones and lacks some. The sample has approximately 70,000 clones, approximately 75% seen once. Germline CDR1 is MNHGY and CDR2 is SAAAGT. Trimming at V came to 5 bases and at J to 5 bases, leaving 7 bases not matched to a gene. The CDR3 contains 14 residues. Points on this clone: What it binds is not known.

The TCR comes from a woman between 40 and 50 years old in good health and CMV-seropositive. V gene TRBV6-8 combines with J gene TRBJ2-5; 8 positions match TRBD1. What was sequenced was PBMCs. The CDR3 is CASSTGGRGETQYF. The CDR3, as DNA: TGTGCCAGCAGTACAGGGGGACGGGGGGAGACCCAGTACTTC.